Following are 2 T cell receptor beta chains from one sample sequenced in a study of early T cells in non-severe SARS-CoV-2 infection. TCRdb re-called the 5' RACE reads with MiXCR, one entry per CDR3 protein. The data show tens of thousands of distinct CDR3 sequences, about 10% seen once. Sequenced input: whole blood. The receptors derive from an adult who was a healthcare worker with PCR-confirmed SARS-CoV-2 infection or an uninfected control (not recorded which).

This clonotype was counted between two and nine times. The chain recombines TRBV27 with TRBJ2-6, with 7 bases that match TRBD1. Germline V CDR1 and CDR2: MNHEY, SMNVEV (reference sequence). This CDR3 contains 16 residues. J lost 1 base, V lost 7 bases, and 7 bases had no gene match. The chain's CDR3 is CASKDRSGSGANVLTF. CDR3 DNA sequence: TGTGCCAGCAAGGACAGGTCCGGGTCTGGGGCCAACGTCCTGACTTTC.

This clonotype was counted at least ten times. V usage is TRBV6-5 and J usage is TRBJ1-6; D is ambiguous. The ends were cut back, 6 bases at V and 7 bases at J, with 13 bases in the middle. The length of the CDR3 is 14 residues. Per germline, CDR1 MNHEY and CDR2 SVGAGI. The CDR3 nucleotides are TGTGCCAGCAGCCGCGTGGCGGTGAATTCACCCCTCCACTTT. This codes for CASSRVAVNSPLHF.